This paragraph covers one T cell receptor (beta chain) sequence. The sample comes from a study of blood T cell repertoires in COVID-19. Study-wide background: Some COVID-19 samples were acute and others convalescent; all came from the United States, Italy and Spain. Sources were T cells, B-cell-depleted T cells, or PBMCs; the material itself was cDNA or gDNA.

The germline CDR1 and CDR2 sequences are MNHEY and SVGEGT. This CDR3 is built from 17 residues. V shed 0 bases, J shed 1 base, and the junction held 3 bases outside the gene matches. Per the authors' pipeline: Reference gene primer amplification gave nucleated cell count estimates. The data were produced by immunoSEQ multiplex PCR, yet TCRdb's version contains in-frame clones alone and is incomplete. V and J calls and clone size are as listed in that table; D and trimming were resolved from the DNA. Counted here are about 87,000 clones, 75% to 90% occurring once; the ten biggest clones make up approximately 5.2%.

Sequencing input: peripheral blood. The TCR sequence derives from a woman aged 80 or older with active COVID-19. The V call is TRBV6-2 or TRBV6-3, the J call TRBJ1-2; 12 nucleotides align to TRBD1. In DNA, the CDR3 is TGTGCCAGCAGTTACTCGGGGACAGGGGGCCTTAACTATGGCTACACCTTC. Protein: CASSYSGTGGLNYGYTF.